This section outlines one TCR beta chain sequence together with its context. Original analysis: Estimation of nucleated cell counts was performed using reference gene primer amplification. Clones were sequenced by immunoSEQ multiplex PCR, and TCRdb holds only the in-frame ones, with some missing. V and J calls and clone size are as listed in that table; D and trimming were resolved from the DNA. Among 100,000 or so clones listed, approximately 93% were seen once. The data belong to a study of blood T cell repertoires in COVID-19. Overall study context: The origin of the acute and convalescent COVID-19 samples was the United States, Italy and Spain. T cells, B-cell-depleted T cells, or PBMCs supplied cDNA or gDNA.

The CDR3 is made up of 13 amino acids. The sequenced material came from peripheral blood. This sequence was found in a man aged 60 to 69 with acute or convalescent COVID-19. The J gene is TRBJ2-7, the V gene TRBV21-1; TRBD1 is the table's D call and was not checked against the DNA. TRBV21-1 is shown as a pseudogene. The CDR3 protein is CASRDRGLYEQYF. The CDR3 DNA is TGTGCCAGCAGGGACAGGGGGCTTTACGAGCAGTACTTC.